The 21 T cell receptor beta chains in this list originate from one sample, sequenced in a study of identical twins. TCRdb passed the 5' RACE reads through MiXCR, listing each CDR3 protein once. This table holds about 220,000 distinct CDR3 sequences, about 7.5% found once. In addition, the sample was reused for a study of yellow fever vaccine responses in identical twins.

Sequenced material: memory (CD45RO+) T cells sorted from blood. The receptors were sampled from a woman between 18 and 29 years old in good health.

The chain carries TRBV11-2 and TRBJ1-4, with 8 nucleotides matching TRBD1. CDR1 and CDR2 from the germline V gene are SGHAT and FQNNGV. The CDR3 has 15 residues. Germline trimming cut 3 bases from V and 0 bases from J; bases unmatched to any gene: 0. DNA of the CDR3: TGTGCCAGCAGCTTGACAGGGGCAACTAATGAAAAACTGTTTTTT. This gives the protein CASSLTGATNEKLFF.

This chain uses TRBV6-5 with TRBJ2-7, with D hard to call. From germline, CDR1 is MNHEY and CDR2 SVGAGI. The CDR3 loop spans 16 amino acids. V was pared by 2 bases and J by 1 base, with 15 bases between. The CDR3 loop is CASSYGFGPSSYEQYF. The CDR3 coding sequence is TGTGCCAGCAGTTACGGTTTCGGTCCATCATCCTACGAGCAGTACTTC.

This clonotype has at least ten counts. The chain links TRBV27 to TRBJ1-1; unclear D gene. Trimming took off 8 bases at V and 1 base at J, with 11 bases between the two ends. Germline CDR1 MNHEY, CDR2 SMNVEV (reference sequence). There are 13 residues in the CDR3. CDR3 nucleotides: TGTGCCAGCGGAATCCAGGCGAACACTGAAGCTTTCTTT. As protein: CASGIQANTEAFF.

This clonotype was counted many times. J is TRBJ2-7 and V is TRBV6-5; weak D call: TRBD2 (10 bases). Germline CDR1 and CDR2: MNHEY and SVGAGI. With 7 bases removed from V and 3 bases from J, the gap between germline ends came to 40 bases. This CDR3 has 22 amino acids. The CDR3 reads CASKNRDRVLTSSGTSDYEQYF. The CDR3 DNA sequence: TGTGCCAGCAAGAACCGGGACAGGGTTTTAACTTCTTCCGGGACTAGCGACTACGAGCAGTACTTC.

This clonotype was detected ten times or more. The V and J genes are TRBV12-3 or TRBV12-4 and TRBJ2-1, with 10 nucleotides matching TRBD2. The CDR3 runs to 16 residues. The V and J ends lost 0 bases and 2 bases, in that order; junction bases with no gene match: 1. The CDR3 DNA sequence: TGTGCCAGCAGTTTAGCTAGCGGGGGGCCCTACAATGAGCAGTTCTTC. Translated: CASSLASGGPYNEQFF.

There are many counts of this clonotype. The chain links TRBV10-3 to TRBJ2-7; TRBD1 might be the D (6 bases). The CDR3 length is 12 residues. The ends were cut back, 6 bases at V and 7 bases at J, with 13 bases in the middle. CDR1 is ENHRY, CDR2 SYGVKD, per germline. DNA for the CDR3: TGTGCCATCAGAGCAACAGGGTGGGAGCAGTACTTC. Protein sequence: CAIRATGWEQYF.

About this clonotype: At one boundary the junction diverges from the germline segment, which might be a read error. The rearrangement links TRBV5-5 to TRBJ2-7; the match to TRBD1 covers 8 bases. Germline V gives CDR1 SGHKS, CDR2 YYEKEE (reference sequence). The CDR3 is 12 residues long. CDR3 bases: TGTGCCAGCAGCTTGGCGGACAGGGACCTTCAGTTC. Translation: CASSLADRDLQF.

This rearrangement joins TRBV15 to TRBJ2-2, with unresolved D. V lost 0 bases and J lost 1, with 12 bases in between. Germline V gene lookup returns CDR1 LNHNV and CDR2 YYDKDF (reference sequence). This CDR3 spans 17 amino acids. CDR3 in DNA: TGTGCCACCAGCAGAGAGGGCGCCGCTAGGAACACCGGGGAGCTGTTTTTT. Amino acid sequence: CATSREGAARNTGELFF.

This chain joins TRBV21-1 and TRBJ2-5; the table's D call of TRBD2 was not tested on the DNA. TRBV21-1 has pseudogene status. The CDR3 contains 17 residues. The CDR3 DNA reads as TGTGCCAGCAGATCCGGGACTAGTAGGGGGTCCGGGGAGACCCAGTACTTC. This translates into CASRSGTSRGSGETQYF.

A few counts support this clonotype. The chain carries TRBV28 and TRBJ2-7; D is possibly TRBD2 (7 bases). This CDR3 has 15 amino acids. Trimming left V 8 bases short and J 2 bases short, with 19 bases between. CDR1 MDHEN and CDR2 SYDVKM come from the germline V gene. The CDR3 nucleotides read TGTGCCAGCCGACGCGATCGGGGGGCGACCTACGAGCAGTACTTC. Protein product: CASRRDRGATYEQYF.

This clonotype was detected ten times or more. The chain joins TRBV5-1 to TRBJ2-3; 8 nucleotides agree with TRBD2. The trim removed 1 base at V and 0 bases at J, leaving 1 base unmatched. Germline-derived CDR1 and CDR2 are SGHRS and YFSETQ. The CDR3 loop spans 15 amino acids. The CDR3 coding sequence is TGCGCCAGCAGCTTGACTAGCGGAAGCACAGATACGCAGTATTTT. It yields the protein CASSLTSGSTDTQYF.

This clonotype was picked up a small number of times. The V call is TRBV20-1, the J call TRBJ2-1; perhaps TRBD2 as D (6 bases). Germline CDR1 and CDR2: DFQATT and SNEGSKA (reference sequence). The CDR3 length is 15 residues. Trimming took off 2 bases at V and 8 bases at J, with 19 bases between the two ends. DNA of the CDR3: TGCAGTGCTAGAAAGGGTTGGCGGGAATTCGATGAGCAGTTCTTC. Translated, it gives CSARKGWREFDEQFF.

This chain joins TRBV5-5 and TRBJ1-2, with a weak D call TRBD1 (6 bases). Deletions cut 5 bases from V and 6 bases from J, with 20 bases between. Germline V gene lookup returns CDR1 SGHKS and CDR2 YYEKEE (reference sequence). This CDR3 has 15 amino acids. For the CDR3, the DNA is TGTGCCAGCAGTCCCGTCCGGGCAGGGGAAGATGGCTACACCTTC. Protein sequence: CASSPVRAGEDGYTF.

This clonotype showed up just a few times. This rearrangement joins TRBV15 to TRBJ2-1, with 8 bases aligning to TRBD1. CDR1 is LNHNV, CDR2 YYDKDF, per germline (reference sequence). This CDR3 comprises 17 residues. J was trimmed by 3 bases and V by 3 bases; bases with no gene match: 10. In DNA, the CDR3 is TGTGCCACCAGCAGGAAACGGGACAGGAAGGTCTACAATGAGCAGTTCTTC. It yields the protein CATSRKRDRKVYNEQFF.

The chain recombines TRBV6-5 with TRBJ2-3; 10 bases are a match to TRBD2. Per the germline V gene, CDR1 is MNHEY and CDR2 is SVGAGI. The CDR3 extends over 16 amino acids. The V segment lost 4 bases and the J segment 2 bases; nucleotides outside the gene matches: 6. CDR3 protein: CASSSLAGFFTDTQYF. The CDR3 DNA sequence: TGTGCCAGCAGTTCACTAGCGGGGTTCTTCACAGATACGCAGTATTTT.

This chain uses TRBV20-1 with TRBJ2-5; maybe TRBD2 (6 bases). Trimming cost V 7 bases and J 2 bases, with 20 bases left between them. Germline V lookup: CDR1 DFQATT, CDR2 SNEGSKA (reference sequence). CDR3 size: 15 residues. The DNA of the CDR3 is TGCAGTGGCACACTTAGTCGGGGGATGCAAGAGACCCAGTACTTC. Encoded protein: CSGTLSRGMQETQYF.

This clonotype was seen ten or more times. J is TRBJ2-5 and V is TRBV18, with 7 bases identical to TRBD1. The J segment lost 4 bases and the V segment lost 3 bases, leaving 5 bases of the junction unmatched. The CDR3 totals 14 residues. Germline V CDR1 and CDR2: KGHSH, LQKENI. Written as DNA, the CDR3 is TGTGCCAGCTCACCGGGACAGCCTAGAGAGACCCAGTACTTC. Amino acid sequence: CASSPGQPRETQYF.

The chain links TRBV4-2 to TRBJ2-7; TRBD2 agrees at 7 bases. The CDR3 is made up of 15 amino acids. Trimming removed 3 bases from V and 2 bases from J; junction bases left unmatched: 7. Germline V gene data show CDR1 as LGHNA and CDR2 as YNFKEQ. Here the CDR3 DNA reads TGTGCCAGCAGCCAGGGGGGGGGAGCCCCCTACGAGCAGTACTTC. It is translated as CASSQGGGAPYEQYF.

This clonotype has just a few counts. The V call is TRBV7-2, the J call TRBJ2-7; a possible D gene is TRBD2 (6 bases). Per the germline V gene, CDR1 is SGHTA and CDR2 is FQGNSA. The CDR3 runs 13 residues. Trimming left V 3 bases short and J 3 bases short, with 9 bases between. The DNA for the CDR3 is TGTGCCAGCAGCTTCCGGGGGTACTACGAGCAGTACTTC. This encodes CASSFRGYYEQYF.

This clonotype was seen repeatedly, ten times or more. The chain carries TRBV3-1 and TRBJ2-2; D not certain. This CDR3 has 15 residues. The germline V and J ends were trimmed by 4 bases and 3 bases, with 12 bases remaining between them. Per germline, CDR1 LGHDT and CDR2 YNNKEL (reference sequence). The CDR3 reads CASSPPGTDTGELFF. The DNA for the CDR3 is TGTGCCAGCAGCCCGCCAGGTACCGACACCGGGGAGCTGTTTTTT.

The chain carries TRBV5-1 and TRBJ1-1; D is uncertain. This CDR3 spans 13 amino acids. Trimming left V 4 bases short and J 0 bases short, with 7 bases between. Germline CDR1 is SGHRS and CDR2 is YFSETQ. CDR3 sequence (DNA): TGCGCCAGCAGCCCGGGATTGAACACTGAAGCTTTCTTT. Translating it yields CASSPGLNTEAFF.